A selection of T cell receptor beta chains follows, all from one sample in a study of PD-L1 blockade in urothelial cancer. The assay was immunoSEQ multiplex PCR, and TCRdb's table has in-frame clones only and misses some. Here the sample spans about 69,000 clones, about 89% being singletons. The source material was PBMCs, sampled around atezolizumab (anti-PD-L1) treatment. The receptors were sampled from a man between 60 and 75 years old with urothelial cancer. The CDR3 runs from the conserved cysteine through the conserved F or W. The D gene is left open where the match is weak. Clone size is stated in some rows and not others, as once, few, many or a class when expanded.

d_call: TRBD2; clone_size: .; v_call: TRBV6-1; j_call: TRBJ2-1; cdr3_nt: TGTGCCAGCAGCAGTAGCGGGGGCTACAATGAGCAGTTCTTC; cdr3_aa: CASSSSGGYNEQFF
d_call: .; clone_size: .; v_call: TRBV28; j_call: TRBJ1-1; cdr3_nt: TGTGCCAGCCTCAGGGCTACAACAACTGAAGCTTTCTTT; cdr3_aa: CASLRATTTEAFF
d_call: TRBD1; clone_size: .; v_call: TRBV5-1; j_call: TRBJ1-1; cdr3_nt: TGCGCCAGCAGCCCGGGACAGGGGGGAAACACTGAAGCTTTCTTT; cdr3_aa: CASSPGQGGNTEAFF
d_call: .; clone_size: .; v_call: TRBV5-1; j_call: TRBJ2-7; cdr3_nt: TGCGCCAGCAGCTTGCAAAACAACTACGAGCAGTACTTC; cdr3_aa: CASSLQNNYEQYF
d_call: TRBD1; clone_size: .; v_call: TRBV30; j_call: TRBJ1-4; cdr3_nt: TGTGCCTGGAGTGTACAGACAGGGGGGAAGTATGAAAAACTGTTTTTT; cdr3_aa: CAWSVQTGGKYEKLFF
d_call: TRBD2; clone_size: once; v_call: TRBV10-2; j_call: TRBJ2-2; cdr3_nt: TGCGCCAGCAGTGAGTTGGCGGGGGGCTTCACCGGGGAGCTGTTTTTT; cdr3_aa: CASSELAGGFTGELFF
d_call: TRBD1; clone_size: once; v_call: TRBV7-2; j_call: TRBJ2-7; cdr3_nt: TGTGCCAGCAGCCGAGACAGGGGTGACGAGCAGTACTTC; cdr3_aa: CASSRDRGDEQYF
d_call: TRBD2; clone_size: .; v_call: TRBV2; j_call: TRBJ2-5; cdr3_nt: TGTGCCAGCAGCGCCGGGACTAGCGGGGAGTCGTACCAAGAGACCCAGTACTTC; cdr3_aa: CASSAGTSGESYQETQYF
d_call: .; clone_size: .; v_call: TRBV6-1; j_call: TRBJ2-1; cdr3_nt: TGTGCCAGCAGTGGGGTTTTAGGGGGGGATGAGCAGTTCTTC; cdr3_aa: CASSGVLGGDEQFF
d_call: TRBD1; clone_size: .; v_call: TRBV27; j_call: TRBJ1-6; cdr3_nt: TGTGCCAGCAGTCGTCCGGGACAGGGGGGATCACCCCTCCACTTT; cdr3_aa: CASSRPGQGGSPLHF
d_call: .; clone_size: .; v_call: TRBV5-6; j_call: TRBJ1-2; cdr3_nt: TGTGCCAGCAGCTTATTAGGGGCGCCCTATGGCTACACCTTC; cdr3_aa: CASSLLGAPYGYTF
d_call: .; clone_size: .; v_call: TRBV7-9; j_call: TRBJ2-3; cdr3_nt: TGTGCCAGCAGCTTATTCCCAGGAGGGCAGTATTTT; cdr3_aa: CASSLFPGGQYF
d_call: TRBD2; clone_size: .; v_call: TRBV7-9; j_call: TRBJ2-7; cdr3_nt: TGTGCCAGCAGCTTAGTATTAGCGGGAGGGCCGGATGAGCAGTACTTC; cdr3_aa: CASSLVLAGGPDEQYF
d_call: TRBD1; clone_size: .; v_call: TRBV6-5; j_call: TRBJ2-1; cdr3_nt: TGTGCCAGCAGCTCCCCGAGACAGGGAAGGAATGAGCAGTTCTTC; cdr3_aa: CASSSPRQGRNEQFF
d_call: .; clone_size: .; v_call: TRBV2; j_call: TRBJ1-5; cdr3_nt: TGTGCCAGCAGTCGACAGTTTTCTAGCAATCAGCCCCAGCATTTT; cdr3_aa: CASSRQFSSNQPQHF
d_call: .; clone_size: .; v_call: TRBV23-1; j_call: TRBJ1-1; cdr3_nt: TGCGCCAGCAGTAAGGGAGGGAACACTGAAGCTTTCTTT; cdr3_aa: CASSKGGNTEAFF
d_call: .; clone_size: once; v_call: TRBV11-1; j_call: TRBJ2-5; cdr3_nt: TGTGCCAGCAGCCTCTCCCGAATTAGCGGCCAAGAGACCCAGTACTTC; cdr3_aa: CASSLSRISGQETQYF
d_call: .; clone_size: .; v_call: TRBV19; j_call: TRBJ1-5; cdr3_nt: TGTGCCAGTAGTATGGTTGGGGAGGCGGGATGGGATCCCCAGCATTTT; cdr3_aa: CASSMVGEAGWDPQHF
d_call: .; clone_size: .; v_call: TRBV6-1; j_call: TRBJ2-1; cdr3_nt: TGTGCCAGTGGTGGGGGGTCATACTCCTACAATGAGCAGTTCTTC; cdr3_aa: CASGGGSYSYNEQFF
d_call: .; clone_size: .; v_call: TRBV19; j_call: TRBJ2-3; cdr3_nt: TGTGCCAGCACCTTCAGGGGTATAGATACGCAGTATTTT; cdr3_aa: CASTFRGIDTQYF
d_call: .; clone_size: .; v_call: TRBV30; j_call: TRBJ1-5; cdr3_nt: TGTGCCTGGAGTAGGCAGGCTGTACTCCTACAGCCCCAGCATTTT; cdr3_aa: CAWSRQAVLLQPQHF
d_call: TRBD1; clone_size: .; v_call: TRBV18; j_call: TRBJ2-7; cdr3_nt: TGTGCCAGCTCAAGTCAGGGGGCTGCGAGCGAGCAGTACTTC; cdr3_aa: CASSSQGAASEQYF
d_call: TRBD2; clone_size: once; v_call: TRBV28; j_call: TRBJ2-1; cdr3_nt: TGTGCCAGCAGTGTCCTAGCGGGAGTAGAGAATGAGCAGTTCTTC; cdr3_aa: CASSVLAGVENEQFF
d_call: .; clone_size: .; v_call: TRBV7-3; j_call: TRBJ2-3; cdr3_nt: TGTGCCAGCAGCTTGCGGCGCACAGATACGCAGTATTTT; cdr3_aa: CASSLRRTDTQYF
d_call: .; clone_size: .; v_call: TRBV5-6; j_call: TRBJ1-1; cdr3_nt: TGTGCCAGCAGCTCGCGGTTGGGGGGGATCACTGAAGCTTTCTTT; cdr3_aa: CASSSRLGGITEAFF
d_call: .; clone_size: .; v_call: TRBV12-5; j_call: TRBJ1-2; cdr3_nt: TGTGCTAGTGGGCCGGGCGGAGGCCTGGGTTATGGCTACACCTTC; cdr3_aa: CASGPGGGLGYGYTF
d_call: TRBD2; clone_size: .; v_call: TRBV9; j_call: TRBJ2-3; cdr3_nt: TGTGCCAGCAGCGCCCTCCGTGGGACTAGCGGGAGCACAGATACGCAGTATTTT; cdr3_aa: CASSALRGTSGSTDTQYF
d_call: .; clone_size: .; v_call: TRBV7-8; j_call: TRBJ2-5; cdr3_nt: TGTGCCAGCAGCTTATTTAGCGGCACCCAAGAGACCCAGTACTTC; cdr3_aa: CASSLFSGTQETQYF
d_call: TRBD1; clone_size: .; v_call: TRBV5-1; j_call: TRBJ2-3; cdr3_nt: TGCGCCAGCAGCTTAGGACAGGGGGTTACAGATACGCAGTATTTT; cdr3_aa: CASSLGQGVTDTQYF